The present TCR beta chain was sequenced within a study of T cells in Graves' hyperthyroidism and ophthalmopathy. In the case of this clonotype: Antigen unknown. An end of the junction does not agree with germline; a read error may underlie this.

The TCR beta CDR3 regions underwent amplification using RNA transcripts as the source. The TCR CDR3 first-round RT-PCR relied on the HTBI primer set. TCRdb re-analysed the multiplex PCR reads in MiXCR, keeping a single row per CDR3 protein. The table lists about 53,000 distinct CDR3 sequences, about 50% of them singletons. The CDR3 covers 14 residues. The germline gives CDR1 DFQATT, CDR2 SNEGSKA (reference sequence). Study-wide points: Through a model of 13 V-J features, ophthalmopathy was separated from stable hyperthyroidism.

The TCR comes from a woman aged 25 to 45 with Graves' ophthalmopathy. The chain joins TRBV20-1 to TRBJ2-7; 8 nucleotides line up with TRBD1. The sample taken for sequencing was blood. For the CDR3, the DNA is TGCAATGCTAGGCTCCGGGACAGGCGCTATGAGCAGTACTTC. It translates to CNARLRDRRYEQYF.